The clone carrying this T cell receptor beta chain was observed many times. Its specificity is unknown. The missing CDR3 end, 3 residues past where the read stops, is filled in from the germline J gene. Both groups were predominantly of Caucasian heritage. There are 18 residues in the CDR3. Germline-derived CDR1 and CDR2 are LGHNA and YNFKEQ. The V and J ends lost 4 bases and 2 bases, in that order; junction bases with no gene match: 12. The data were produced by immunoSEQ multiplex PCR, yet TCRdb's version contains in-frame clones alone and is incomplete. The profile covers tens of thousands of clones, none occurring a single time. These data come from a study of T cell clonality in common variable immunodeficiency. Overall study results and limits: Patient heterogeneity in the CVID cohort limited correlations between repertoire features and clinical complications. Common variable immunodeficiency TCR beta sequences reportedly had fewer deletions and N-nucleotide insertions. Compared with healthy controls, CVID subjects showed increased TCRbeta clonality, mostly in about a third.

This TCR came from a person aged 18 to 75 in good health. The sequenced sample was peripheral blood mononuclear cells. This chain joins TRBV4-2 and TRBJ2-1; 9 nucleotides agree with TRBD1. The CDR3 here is CASSRQETGGTPYNEQFF. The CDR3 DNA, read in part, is TGTGCCAGCAGCCGACAAGAGACAGGGGGTACCCCCTACAATGAG.